There are a few counts of the clone carrying this T cell receptor beta chain. The data stem from a study of human T cells and chemical hapten exposure. Original methodology: Approximately 99,000 TCRs per sample was the median, with a range of about 20,000 to 690,600. TCRdb analysed the RACE reads with MiXCR anew, one entry per CDR3 protein. Here the V and J calls rest on TCRdb's processing, not on the authors' analysis. The sample shows roughly 100,000 distinct CDR3 sequences, about 8.7% of them seen only once. The time point is: healthy volunteer bleed at 2 weeks. From whole blood left unfractionated, total RNA was extracted. V was pared by 4 bases and J by 4 bases, with 11 bases between. Looked up from germline, CDR1 is MDHEN and CDR2 is SYDVKM. The CDR3 sequence is 14 residues long.

V and J are TRBV28 and TRBJ1-3, with D uncertain. Sample: whole blood. This sequence was found in a female donor in good health. Some clones in this sample may be carry-over from other donors' samples. This CDR3 reads CASSSGVQGNTIYF. For the CDR3, the DNA is TGTGCCAGCAGTTCCGGGGTTCAAGGAAACACCATATATTTT.